What follows describes a single T cell receptor (beta chain). CDR1 and CDR2 (germline): SGHTA, FQGNSA. The V and J ends lost 9 bases and 2 bases respectively, with 10 bases between them. This CDR3 has 12 amino acids. Profiling relied on immunoSEQ multiplex PCR, and the TCRdb table lists in-frame clones only, not all of them. The data hold tens of thousands of clones, with approximately 80% observed a single time. The data stem from a study of blood T cell repertoires in COVID-19. Sequencing was done on a sample of peripheral blood. The clonotype comes from a woman aged 55-69 years with acute or convalescent COVID-19. J is TRBJ1-2 and V is TRBV7-2; D gene uncertain. This CDR3 is CARRTDNYGYTF. The CDR3 DNA reads as TGTGCCAGAAGGACTGACAACTATGGCTACACCTTC.